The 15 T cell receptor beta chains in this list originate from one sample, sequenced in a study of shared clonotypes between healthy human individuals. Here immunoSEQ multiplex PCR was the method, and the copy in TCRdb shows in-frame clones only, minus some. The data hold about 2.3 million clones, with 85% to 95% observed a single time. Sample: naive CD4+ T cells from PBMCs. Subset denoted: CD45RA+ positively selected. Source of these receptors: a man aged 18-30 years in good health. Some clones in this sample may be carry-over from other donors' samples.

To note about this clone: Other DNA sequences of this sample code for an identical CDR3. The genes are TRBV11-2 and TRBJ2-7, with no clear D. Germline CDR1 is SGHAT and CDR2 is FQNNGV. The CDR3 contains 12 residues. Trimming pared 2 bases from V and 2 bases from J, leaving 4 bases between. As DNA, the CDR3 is TGTGCCAGCAGCTTACTTACCTACGAGCAGTACTTC. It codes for CASSLLTYEQYF.

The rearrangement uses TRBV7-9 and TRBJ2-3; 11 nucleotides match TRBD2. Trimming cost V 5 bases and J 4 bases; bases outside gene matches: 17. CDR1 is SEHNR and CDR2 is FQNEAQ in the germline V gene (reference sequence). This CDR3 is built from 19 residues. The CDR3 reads CASSLSLLAGDVLADTQYF. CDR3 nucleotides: TGTGCCAGCAGCCTCAGCCTACTAGCGGGAGATGTATTAGCAGATACGCAGTATTTT.

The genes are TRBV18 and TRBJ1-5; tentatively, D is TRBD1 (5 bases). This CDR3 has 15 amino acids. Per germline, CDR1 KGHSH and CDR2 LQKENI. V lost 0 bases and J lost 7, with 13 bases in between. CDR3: CASSPPGRGGQPQHF. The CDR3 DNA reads TGTGCCAGCTCACCACCCGGGAGGGGCGGGCAGCCCCAGCATTTT.

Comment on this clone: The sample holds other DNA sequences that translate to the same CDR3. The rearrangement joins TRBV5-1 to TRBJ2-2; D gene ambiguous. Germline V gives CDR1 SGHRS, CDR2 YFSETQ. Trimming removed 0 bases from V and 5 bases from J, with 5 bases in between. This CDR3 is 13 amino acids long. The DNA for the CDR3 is TGCGCCAGCAGCTTGGCGGTGACCGGGGAGCTGTTTTTT. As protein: CASSLAVTGELFF.

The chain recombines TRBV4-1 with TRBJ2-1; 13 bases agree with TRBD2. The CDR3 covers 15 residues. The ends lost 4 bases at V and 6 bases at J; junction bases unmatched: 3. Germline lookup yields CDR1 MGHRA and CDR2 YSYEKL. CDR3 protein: CASSRGTSGTNEQFF. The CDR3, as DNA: TGCGCCAGCAGCCGCGGGACTAGCGGGACCAATGAGCAGTTCTTC.

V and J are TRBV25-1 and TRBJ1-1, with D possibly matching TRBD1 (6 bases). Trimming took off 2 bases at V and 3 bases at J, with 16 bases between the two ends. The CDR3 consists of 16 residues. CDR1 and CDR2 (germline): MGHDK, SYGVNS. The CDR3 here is CASSEAGAWGDTEAFF. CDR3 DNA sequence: TGTGCCAGCAGTGAAGCAGGGGCCTGGGGCGACACTGAAGCTTTCTTT.

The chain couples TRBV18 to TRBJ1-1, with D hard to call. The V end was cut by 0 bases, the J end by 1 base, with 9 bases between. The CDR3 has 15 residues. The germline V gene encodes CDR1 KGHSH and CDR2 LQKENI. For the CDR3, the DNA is TGTGCCAGCTCACCACCCGGACGGCAGAACACTGAAGCTTTCTTT. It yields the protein CASSPPGRQNTEAFF.

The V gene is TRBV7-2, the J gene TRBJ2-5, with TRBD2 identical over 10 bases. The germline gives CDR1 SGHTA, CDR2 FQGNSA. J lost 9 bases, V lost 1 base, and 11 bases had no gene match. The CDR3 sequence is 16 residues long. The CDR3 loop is CASSLVGLAAQGAQYF. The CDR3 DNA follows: TGTGCCAGCAGCTTAGTCGGACTAGCGGCCCAGGGGGCCCAGTACTTC.

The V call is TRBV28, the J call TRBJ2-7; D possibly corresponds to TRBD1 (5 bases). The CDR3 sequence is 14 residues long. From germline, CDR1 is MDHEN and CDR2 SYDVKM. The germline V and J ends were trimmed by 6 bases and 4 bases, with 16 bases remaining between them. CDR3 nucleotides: TGTGCCAGCAGCCCCGGACACCGACCTTACGAGCAGTACTTC. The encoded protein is CASSPGHRPYEQYF. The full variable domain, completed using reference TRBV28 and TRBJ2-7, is DVKVTQSSRYLVKRTGEKVFLECVQDMDHENMFWYRQDPGLGLRLIYFSYDVKMKEKGDIPEGYSVSREKKERFSLILESASTNQTSMYLCASSPGHRPYEQYFGPGTRLTVT.

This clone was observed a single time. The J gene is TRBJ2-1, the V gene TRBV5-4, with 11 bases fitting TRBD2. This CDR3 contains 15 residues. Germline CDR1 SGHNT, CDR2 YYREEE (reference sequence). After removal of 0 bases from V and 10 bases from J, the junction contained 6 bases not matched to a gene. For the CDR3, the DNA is TGTGCCAGCAGCTTGGTAGCGGGAGGGCCAAAAGAGCAGTTCTTC. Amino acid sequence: CASSLVAGGPKEQFF.

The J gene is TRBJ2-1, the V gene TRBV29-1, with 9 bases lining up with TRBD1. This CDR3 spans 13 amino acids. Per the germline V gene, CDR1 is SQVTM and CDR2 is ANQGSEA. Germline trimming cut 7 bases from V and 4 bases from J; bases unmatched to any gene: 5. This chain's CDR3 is CSGGTGFYNEQFF. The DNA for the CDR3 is TGCAGCGGCGGGACAGGGTTTTACAATGAGCAGTTCTTC.

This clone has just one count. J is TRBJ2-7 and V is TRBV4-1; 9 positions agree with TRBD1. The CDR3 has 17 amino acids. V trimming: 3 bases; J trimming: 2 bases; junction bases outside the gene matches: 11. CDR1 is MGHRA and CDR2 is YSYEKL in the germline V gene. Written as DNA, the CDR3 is TGCGCCAGCAGCCACTCATTCCCGGGACAGGGCCCCTACGAGCAGTACTTC. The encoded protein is CASSHSFPGQGPYEQYF.

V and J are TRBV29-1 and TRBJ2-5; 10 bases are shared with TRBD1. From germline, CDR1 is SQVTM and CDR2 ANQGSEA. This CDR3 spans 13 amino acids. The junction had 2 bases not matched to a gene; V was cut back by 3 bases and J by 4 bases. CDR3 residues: CSVEGTGAETQYF. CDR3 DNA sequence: TGCAGCGTTGAGGGGACAGGGGCAGAGACCCAGTACTTC.

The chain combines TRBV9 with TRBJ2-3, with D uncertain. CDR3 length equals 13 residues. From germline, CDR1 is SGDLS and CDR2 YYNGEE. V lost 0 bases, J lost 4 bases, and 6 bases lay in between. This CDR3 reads CASSVGRPDTQYF. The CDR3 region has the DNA TGTGCCAGCAGCGTAGGACGGCCAGATACGCAGTATTTT.

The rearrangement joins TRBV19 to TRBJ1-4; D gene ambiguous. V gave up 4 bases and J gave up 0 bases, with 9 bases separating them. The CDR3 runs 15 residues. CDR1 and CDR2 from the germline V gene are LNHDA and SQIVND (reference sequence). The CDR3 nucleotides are TGTGCCAGTAGTAGCGGACGGGCAACTAATGAAAAACTGTTTTTT. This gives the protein CASSSGRATNEKLFF.